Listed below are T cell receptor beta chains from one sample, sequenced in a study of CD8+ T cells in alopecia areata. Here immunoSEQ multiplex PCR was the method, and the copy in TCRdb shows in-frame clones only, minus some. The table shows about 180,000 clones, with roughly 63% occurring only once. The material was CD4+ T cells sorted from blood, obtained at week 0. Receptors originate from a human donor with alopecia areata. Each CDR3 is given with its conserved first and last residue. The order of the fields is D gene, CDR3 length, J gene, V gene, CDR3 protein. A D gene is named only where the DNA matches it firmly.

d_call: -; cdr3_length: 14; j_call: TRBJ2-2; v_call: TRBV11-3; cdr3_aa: CASSSFGGKDELFF
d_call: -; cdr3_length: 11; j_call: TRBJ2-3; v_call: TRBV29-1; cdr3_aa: CSVGVADTQYF
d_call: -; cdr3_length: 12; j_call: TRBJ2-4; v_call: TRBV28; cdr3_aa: CASSLSANIQYF
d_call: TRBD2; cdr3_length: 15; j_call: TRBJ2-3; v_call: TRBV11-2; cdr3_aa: CASSFLSGTKDTQYF
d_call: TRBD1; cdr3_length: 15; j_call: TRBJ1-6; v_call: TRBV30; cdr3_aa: CAWSSRHRGNSPLHF
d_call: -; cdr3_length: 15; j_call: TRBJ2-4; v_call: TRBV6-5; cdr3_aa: CASSYDRDTVGIQYF
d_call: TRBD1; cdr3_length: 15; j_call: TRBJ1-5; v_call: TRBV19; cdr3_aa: CASSMRTGKNQPQHF
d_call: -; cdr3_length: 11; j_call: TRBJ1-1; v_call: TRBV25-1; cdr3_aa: CGSSRNTEAFF
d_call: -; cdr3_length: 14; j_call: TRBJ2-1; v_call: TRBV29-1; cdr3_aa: CSVVADDRYNEQFF
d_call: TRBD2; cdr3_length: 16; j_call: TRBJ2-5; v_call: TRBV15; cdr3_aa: CATSRGWTSGKETQYF
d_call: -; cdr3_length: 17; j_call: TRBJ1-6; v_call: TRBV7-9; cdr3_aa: CASSLARSGLIDSPLHF
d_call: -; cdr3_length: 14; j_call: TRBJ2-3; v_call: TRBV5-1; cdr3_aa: CASSFSRYTDTQYF
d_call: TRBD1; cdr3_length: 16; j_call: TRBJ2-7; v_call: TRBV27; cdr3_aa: CASSSFPGQGLYEQYF
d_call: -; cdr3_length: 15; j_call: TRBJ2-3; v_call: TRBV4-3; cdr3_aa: CASSQGTISTDTQYF
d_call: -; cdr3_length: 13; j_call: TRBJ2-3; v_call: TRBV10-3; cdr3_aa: CAISDRGTDTQYF
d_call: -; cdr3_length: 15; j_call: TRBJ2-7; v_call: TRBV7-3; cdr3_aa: CASFEPTGTRNEQYF
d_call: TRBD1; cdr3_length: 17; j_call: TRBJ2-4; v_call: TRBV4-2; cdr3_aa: CASSQDFRGTGRNIQYF
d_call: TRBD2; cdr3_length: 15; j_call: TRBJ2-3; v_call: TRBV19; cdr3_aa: CASAKLAGDTDTQYF
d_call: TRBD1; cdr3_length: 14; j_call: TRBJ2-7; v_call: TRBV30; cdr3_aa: CAWSGQALRGEQYF
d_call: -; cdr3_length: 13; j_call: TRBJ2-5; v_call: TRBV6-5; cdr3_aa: CASRNTEGETQYF
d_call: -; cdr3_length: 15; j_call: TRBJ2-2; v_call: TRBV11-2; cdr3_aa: CASSSRDFYTGELFF
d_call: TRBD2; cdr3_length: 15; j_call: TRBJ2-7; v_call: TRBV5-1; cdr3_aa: CASSLTGGLSYEQYF
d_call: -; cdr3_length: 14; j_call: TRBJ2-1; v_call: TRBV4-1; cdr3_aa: CASSHPLFDGEQFF
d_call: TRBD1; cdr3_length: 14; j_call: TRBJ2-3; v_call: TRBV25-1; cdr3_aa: CASGDRPSTDTQYF
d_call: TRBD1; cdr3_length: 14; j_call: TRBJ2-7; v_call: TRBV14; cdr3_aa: CASSQVGTAYEQYF
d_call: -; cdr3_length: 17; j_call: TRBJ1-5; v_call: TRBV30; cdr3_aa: CAWSVNRGTDSNQPQHF
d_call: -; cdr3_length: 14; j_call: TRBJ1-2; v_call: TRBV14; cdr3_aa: CASSQAGTLYGYTF
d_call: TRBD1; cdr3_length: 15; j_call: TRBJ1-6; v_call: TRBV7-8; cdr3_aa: CASSLRTLQGTPLHF
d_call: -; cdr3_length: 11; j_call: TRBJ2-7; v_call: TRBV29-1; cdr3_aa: CSVVTAGEQYF
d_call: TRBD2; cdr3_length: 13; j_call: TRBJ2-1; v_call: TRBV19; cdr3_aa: CASSGGTSYEQFF